The clone carrying this TCR beta chain was detected many times. Antigen: not known. The CDR3 contains 15 residues. The ends were cut back, 0 bases at V and 14 bases at J, with 20 bases in the middle. CDR1 is LGHDT, CDR2 YNNKEL, per germline (reference sequence). This sample is drawn from a study of identical twins. Findings of the study overall: Conclusions came from cross-sectional statistical analysis, not from following the same donors. Out-of-frame alpha sequences common to twins exhibited an excess of low generation probability.

A universal primer binding site was introduced by template switching. The final cDNA contained unique molecular identifiers. Each CDR3 protein gets one entry after TCRdb re-called the 5' RACE reads with MiXCR. The top ten clones hold 8.1% of a sample with approximately 140,000 distinct CDR3 sequences, under 4.5% of them seen once. Specimen: memory T cells sorted from blood. This TCR was recovered from a man in his late teens or twenties in good health. The V and J genes are TRBV3-1 and TRBJ2-1; TRBD1 is a possible D gene (6 bases). The CDR3 DNA reads as TGTGCCAGCAGCCAAGACCAAGTCGGGACACAAAAAAAGTTCTTC. Amino acid sequence: CASSQDQVGTQKKFF.